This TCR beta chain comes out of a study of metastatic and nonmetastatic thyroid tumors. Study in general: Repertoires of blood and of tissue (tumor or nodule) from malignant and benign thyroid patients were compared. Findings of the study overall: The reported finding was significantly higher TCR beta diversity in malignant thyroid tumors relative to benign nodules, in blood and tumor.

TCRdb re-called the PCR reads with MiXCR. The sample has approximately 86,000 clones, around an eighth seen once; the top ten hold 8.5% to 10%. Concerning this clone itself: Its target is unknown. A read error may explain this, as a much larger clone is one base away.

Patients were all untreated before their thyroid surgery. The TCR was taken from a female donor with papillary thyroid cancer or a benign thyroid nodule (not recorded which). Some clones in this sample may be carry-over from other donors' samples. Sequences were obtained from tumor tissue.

Here the CDR3 DNA reads TGTGCCATCAGTGCGGACAGCTATGGCACAGATACGCAGTATTTT. Its protein product is CAISADSYGTDTQYF. The gene calls are TRBV10-3 and TRBJ2-3, with a tentative D call TRBD1 (6 bases). In germline, CDR1 is ENHRY, CDR2 SYGVKD. Trimming cost V 4 bases and J 1 base, with 12 bases left between them. This CDR3 is 15 amino acids long.